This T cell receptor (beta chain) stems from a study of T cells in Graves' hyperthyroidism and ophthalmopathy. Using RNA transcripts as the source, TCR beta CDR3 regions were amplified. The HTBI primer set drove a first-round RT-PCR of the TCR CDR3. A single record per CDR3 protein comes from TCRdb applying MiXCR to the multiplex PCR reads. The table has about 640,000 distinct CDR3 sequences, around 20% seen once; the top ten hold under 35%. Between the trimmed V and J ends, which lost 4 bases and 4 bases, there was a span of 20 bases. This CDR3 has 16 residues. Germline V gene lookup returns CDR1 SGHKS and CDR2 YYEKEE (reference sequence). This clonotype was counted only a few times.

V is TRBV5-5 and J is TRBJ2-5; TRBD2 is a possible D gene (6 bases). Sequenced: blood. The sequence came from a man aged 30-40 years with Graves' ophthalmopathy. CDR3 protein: CASSHPPGERGETQYF. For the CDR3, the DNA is TGTGCCAGCAGCCACCCCCCGGGAGAGAGAGGAGAGACCCAGTACTTC.